This entry lists 12 T cell receptor beta chains sequenced from one sample in a study of monozygotic twins with inflammatory bowel disease. TCRdb reprocessed the 5' RACE reads and reports one entry per CDR3 protein, with no DNA. The table for this sample gives around 220,000 distinct CDR3 sequences. The sequenced sample was blood. The receptors here all came from a human donor with ulcerative colitis or Crohn's disease, or a healthy co-twin of an affected twin (not recorded which).

The chain carries TRBV7-2 and TRBJ2-1; as DNA is missing, the TRBD2 call by TCRdb cannot be tested. CDR1 is SGHTA and CDR2 is FQGNSA in the germline V gene. The CDR3 has 14 amino acids. CDR3 in amino acids: CASSPGLSYNEQFF.

CDR3 loop: CAARPGLASGELFF. This chain uses TRBV10-3 with TRBJ2-2; TCRdb calls TRBD2, which cannot be checked without DNA. The CDR3 extends over 14 amino acids. Germline V lookup: CDR1 ENHRY, CDR2 SYGVKD.

This chain links TRBV5-8 with TRBJ2-7; TCRdb reports TRBD1, a call that lacks DNA to check it against. The length of the CDR3 is 15 residues. Germline CDR1 is SGHTS and CDR2 is YDEGEE. The CDR3 sequence is CASSLYRDRTYEQYF.

The chain recombines TRBV20-1 with TRBJ1-5; the TCRdb call, TRBD1, lacks DNA for checking. CDR1 is DFQATT, CDR2 SNEGSKA, per germline (reference sequence). This CDR3 comprises 12 residues. The CDR3: CSPDRVNQPQHF.

The chain joins TRBV29-1 to TRBJ2-1; checking the TCRdb D call of TRBD2 is not possible without DNA. The CDR3 loop spans 15 amino acids. Per germline, CDR1 SQVTM and CDR2 ANQGSEA. The CDR3 spells CSVEKRLAEYNEQFF.

The chain recombines TRBV7-2 with TRBJ1-1; TCRdb indicates TRBD1, and absent DNA this call remains unverified. Germline V gene lookup returns CDR1 SGHTA and CDR2 FQGNSA. This CDR3 is built from 12 residues. The CDR3 loop is CASSVGGTEAFF.

This chain connects TRBV6-1 to TRBJ2-7; TCRdb selects TRBD1, and the lack of DNA leaves this call unchecked. This CDR3 is 14 amino acids long. CDR1 and CDR2 from the germline V gene are MNHNS and SASEGT. This chain's CDR3 is CASTPPGSAYEQYF.

The chain links TRBV29-1 to TRBJ2-3; TCRdb lists TRBD1, though no DNA is available to test this call. This CDR3 region has 12 residues. Germline V gene sequence: CDR1 SQVTM, CDR2 ANQGSEA. The CDR3 sequence is CSAARGADTQYF.

The chain links TRBV27 to TRBJ1-4; no DNA is available, so the TRBD1 call from TCRdb remains unchecked. The CDR3 totals 15 residues. Germline lookup yields CDR1 MNHEY and CDR2 SMNVEV (reference sequence). The chain's CDR3 is CASSSTRVLNEKLFF.

V gene TRBV19 combines with J gene TRBJ1-5; TCRdb names TRBD1, which stays unverified in the absence of DNA. This CDR3 has 17 residues. Germline V gene sequence: CDR1 LNHDA, CDR2 SQIVND (reference sequence). This CDR3 is CASSIWGEPQISQPQHF.

V usage is TRBV5-1 and J usage is TRBJ2-5; TCRdb names TRBD2, which stays unverified in the absence of DNA. CDR3 length: 17 amino acids. Germline-derived CDR1 and CDR2 are SGHRS and YFSETQ. CDR3 amino acids: CASSLGGVAGGQETQYF.

This chain connects TRBV11-2 to TRBJ2-3; TCRdb's D call, TRBD1, is unchecked because there is no DNA. Germline V lookup: CDR1 SGHAT, CDR2 FQNNGV. The CDR3 runs 15 residues. This CDR3 reads CASSLVRDGTDTQYF.